Below, one TCR beta chain is given with its context. Some clones are missing from TCRdb's copy, which holds only in-frame ones; the method was immunoSEQ multiplex PCR. This table has under 350,000 clones, roughly 89% appearing once. From germline, CDR1 is SGHTA and CDR2 FQGNSA. This CDR3 has 15 residues. V lost 6 bases and J 1 base, leaving 12 bases between the germline ends. The study assigned cohorts using participant-reported clinical history. What the recovered Cohort 3 donors had was two negative PCRs, clearance, or symptom resolution. The data originate from a study of blood T cell repertoires in COVID-19.

This clonotype was sampled from a woman between 35 and 50 years old who had recovered from COVID-19. The rearrangement uses TRBV7-2 and TRBJ1-4; D is perhaps TRBD1 (5 bases). The specimen was PBMCs or T cells enriched from blood (not recorded which). Here the CDR3 DNA reads TGTGCCAGCAGATTTCGACAGCAAACTAATGAAAAACTGTTTTTT. Translating gives CASRFRQQTNEKLFF.